In this sample, the clone carrying this TCR beta chain turned up once. Antigen: not known. The sample belongs to a study of T cells in Graves' hyperthyroidism and ophthalmopathy. Study-wide results and limits: Most thyroid clonotypes with frequency above 0.001 were detected in blood.

TCR beta CDR3 regions were amplified from RNA. The primer set for the first-round RT-PCR of the TCR CDR3 was HTBI. One entry per CDR3 protein results from TCRdb running MiXCR on the multiplex PCR reads. The table shows about 840,000 distinct CDR3 sequences, with around 38% occurring only once. Researchers barred patients who had uncontrolled infection, other autoimmune disease, pregnancy or lactation. For the diagnoses, clinical symptoms, serum thyroxine and TRAb, thyroid ultrasound and orbital computed tomography were used. In germline, CDR1 is SNHLY, CDR2 FYNNEI. The CDR3 loop spans 15 amino acids. The J segment lost 4 bases and the V segment lost 5 bases, leaving 6 bases of the junction unmatched.

The receptor comes from a man in his late teens or twenties with Graves' hyperthyroidism. The specimen sequenced was blood. The V and J genes are TRBV2 and TRBJ2-7; TRBD2 matches 12 bases. CDR3 amino acids: CASSFQTSGSYEQYF. CDR3 in DNA: TGTGCCAGCAGTTTCCAGACTAGCGGGAGTTACGAGCAGTACTTC.